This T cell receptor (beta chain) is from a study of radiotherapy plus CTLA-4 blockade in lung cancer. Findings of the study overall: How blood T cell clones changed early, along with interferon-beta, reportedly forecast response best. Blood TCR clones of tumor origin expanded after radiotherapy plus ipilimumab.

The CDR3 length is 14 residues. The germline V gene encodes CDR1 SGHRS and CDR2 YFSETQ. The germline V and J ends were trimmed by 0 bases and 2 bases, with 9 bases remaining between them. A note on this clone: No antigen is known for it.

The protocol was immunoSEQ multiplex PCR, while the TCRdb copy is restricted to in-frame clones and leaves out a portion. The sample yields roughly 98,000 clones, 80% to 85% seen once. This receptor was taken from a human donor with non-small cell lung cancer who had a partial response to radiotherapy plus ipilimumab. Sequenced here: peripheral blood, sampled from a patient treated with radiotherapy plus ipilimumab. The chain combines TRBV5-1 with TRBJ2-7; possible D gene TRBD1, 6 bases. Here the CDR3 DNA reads TGCGCCAGCAGCTTGGCCTCAGGGGCCTACGAGCAGTACTTC. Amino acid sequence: CASSLASGAYEQYF. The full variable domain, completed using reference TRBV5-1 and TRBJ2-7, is KAGVTQTPRYLIKTRGQQVTLSCSPISGHRSVSWYQQTPGQGLQFLFEYFSETQRNKGNFPGRFSGRQFSNSRSEMNVSTLELGDSALYLCASSLASGAYEQYFGPGTRLTVT.